The 23 T cell receptor beta chains below all came from one sample that was sequenced in a study of cytomegalovirus exposure and HLA in healthy donors. This PCR relied on a set of 60 Vbeta primers and 13 Jbeta primers. Some clones are missing from TCRdb's copy, which holds only in-frame ones; the method was immunoSEQ multiplex PCR. In the table there are 150,000 to 200,000 clones, 80% of which are singletons. Sequencing was performed on PBMCs. The receptors come from a woman in her thirties or forties in good health and CMV-seronegative.

The chain recombines TRBV7-9 with TRBJ1-1; no clear D. Trimming left V 6 bases short and J 6 bases short, with 14 bases between. The germline V gene has CDR1 SEHNR and CDR2 FQNEAQ (reference sequence). The CDR3 covers 13 residues. This chain's CDR3 is CASSYRQSPEAFF. In nucleotides, the CDR3 is TGTGCCAGCAGTTACAGACAATCGCCTGAAGCTTTCTTT.

CDR3 sequence reads: CASSYSPGLGETQYF. The DNA for the CDR3 is TGTGCCAGCAGTTACTCACCAGGGTTGGGTGAGACCCAGTACTTC. The rearrangement links TRBV6-6 to TRBJ2-5, with a possible D match to TRBD1 (5 bases). The CDR3 loop spans 15 amino acids. V was trimmed by 0 bases and J by 5 bases, leaving 13 bases between them. In germline, CDR1 is MNHNY, CDR2 SVGAGI (reference sequence).

This rearrangement joins TRBV10-3 to TRBJ2-7; D remains unclear. The germline V gene has CDR1 ENHRY and CDR2 SYGVKD. The CDR3 has 14 residues. Trimming took off 8 bases at V and 0 bases at J, with 14 bases between the two ends. CDR3 sequence (DNA): TGTGCCATCTCCCCCTCAGTCTTCTCCTACGAGCAGTACTTC. Translated: CAISPSVFSYEQYF.

The V gene is TRBV6-6, the J gene TRBJ2-7, with D perhaps matching TRBD2 (5 bases). The CDR3 is 13 amino acids. The germline gives CDR1 MNHNY, CDR2 SVGAGI (reference sequence). V lost 7 bases, J lost 7 bases, and 17 bases lay in between. In DNA form, the CDR3 reads TGTGCCAGCACAGCGGCCCACCCCTGGGAGCAGTACTTC. Protein: CASTAAHPWEQYF.

This clone was counted only a few times. The V call is TRBV5-5, the J call TRBJ1-1; no clear D. CDR1 and CDR2 from the germline V gene are SGHKS and YYEKEE (reference sequence). V was cut by 4 bases and J by 4 bases, with 14 bases left in between. The CDR3 length is 14 residues. The CDR3 DNA is TGTGCCAGCAGCCGATATTACGGGGTCACTGAAGCTTTCTTT. Its translation is CASSRYYGVTEAFF.

The rearrangement joins TRBV5-5 to TRBJ2-7, with 7 bases that match TRBD1. The CDR3 runs 14 residues. From germline, CDR1 is SGHKS and CDR2 YYEKEE (reference sequence). J was trimmed by 2 bases and V by 4 bases; bases with no gene match: 6. The CDR3 reads CASSRQGPTYEQYF. The CDR3 region has the DNA TGTGCCAGCAGCCGACAGGGCCCAACCTACGAGCAGTACTTC. The whole variable domain, filled in from reference TRBV5-5 and TRBJ2-7, reads DAGVTQSPTHLIKTRGQQVTLRCSPISGHKSVSWYQQVLGQGPQFIFQYYEKEERGRGNFPDRFSARQFPNYSSELNVNALLLGDSALYLCASSRQGPTYEQYFGPGTRLTVT.

The V gene is TRBV28, the J gene TRBJ2-4; D is perhaps TRBD1 (5 bases). The CDR3 extends over 11 amino acids. The V and J ends lost 8 bases and 6 bases respectively, with 8 bases between them. Germline V CDR1 and CDR2: MDHEN, SYDVKM. The CDR3 DNA follows: TGTGCCAGCTCCACAGGAAACATTCAGTACTTC. Translation gives CASSTGNIQYF. The full variable domain, rest sourced from reference TRBV28 and TRBJ2-4, is DVKVTQSSRYLVKRTGEKVFLECVQDMDHENMFWYRQDPGLGLRLIYFSYDVKMKEKGDIPEGYSVSREKKERFSLILESASTNQTSMYLCASSTGNIQYFGAGTRLSVL.

This chain joins TRBV7-7 and TRBJ1-2; D is perhaps TRBD1 (5 bases). The CDR3 is made up of 14 amino acids. The V gene's germline CDR1 is SSHAT and CDR2 FNYEAQ (reference sequence). The V end lost 4 bases, the J end lost 12 bases, and 21 bases lay between the germline ends. CDR3 in amino acids: CASSSSQSGWRHTF. The CDR3 nucleotides are TGTGCCAGCAGCTCGTCCCAGTCAGGGTGGCGCCACACCTTC.

This clone is a singleton in its sample. This chain links TRBV28 with TRBJ2-7, with 9 positions matching TRBD1. The V gene end was trimmed by 6 bases and the J gene end by 6 bases; junction bases not matched to a gene: 15. Germline CDR1 MDHEN, CDR2 SYDVKM. The CDR3 runs to 16 residues. The CDR3 is CASSLMGPGQGVEQYF. The CDR3 DNA reads TGTGCCAGCAGCCTAATGGGACCGGGACAGGGAGTCGAGCAGTACTTC.

The V call is TRBV7-2, the J call TRBJ1-2, with D maybe TRBD1 (5 bases). CDR1 and CDR2 (germline): SGHTA, FQGNSA. The CDR3 is 14 residues long. Trimming removed 0 bases from V and 7 bases from J, with 12 bases in between. In DNA form, the CDR3 reads TGTGCCAGCAGCTTAGCCAACAGGCAGACTGGCTACACCTTC. It encodes CASSLANRQTGYTF. The full variable domain, rest sourced from reference TRBV7-2 and TRBJ1-2, is GAGVSQSPSNKVTEKGKDVELRCDPISGHTALYWYRQSLGQGLEFLIYFQGNSAPDKSGLPSDRFSAERTGGSVSTLTIQRTQQEDSAVYLCASSLANRQTGYTFGSGTRLTVV.

The J gene is TRBJ2-1, the V gene TRBV18; 15 positions match TRBD2. V lost 5 bases and J lost 8; bases outside the gene matches: 4. Germline loops: CDR1 KGHSH, CDR2 LQKENI. The CDR3 extends over 15 amino acids. The CDR3 bases are TGTGCCAGCTCATTGGGGACTAGCGGGGGGCATGAGCAGTTCTTC. Translating it yields CASSLGTSGGHEQFF.

This clone was found a few times. This chain links TRBV6-1 with TRBJ1-6, with a weak D call TRBD1 (6 bases). V lost 5 bases, J lost 12 bases, and 11 bases lay in between. The CDR3 loop spans 12 amino acids. Germline V CDR1 and CDR2: MNHNS, SASEGT. The CDR3 is CASSTGLQPLHF. The CDR3, as DNA: TGTGCCAGCAGTACAGGGCTACAACCCCTCCACTTT.

This clone was detected only once. V is TRBV25-1 and J is TRBJ2-5, with D perhaps matching TRBD1 (6 bases). The CDR3 is 18 residues long. The germline V and J ends were trimmed by 1 base and 3 bases, with 21 bases remaining between them. Germline CDR1 MGHDK, CDR2 SYGVNS. CDR3 residues: CASSEWGTGLLPEETQYF. CDR3 coding DNA: TGTGCCAGCAGTGAATGGGGCACAGGGCTTTTACCCGAAGAGACCCAGTACTTC.

The genes are TRBV28 and TRBJ1-6; TRBD1 matches 7 bases. This CDR3 region has 13 residues. Germline trimming cut 3 bases from V and 12 bases from J; bases unmatched to any gene: 5. Looked up from germline, CDR1 is MDHEN and CDR2 is SYDVKM. CDR3 amino acids: CASSLRGRVPLHF. CDR3 bases: TGTGCCAGCAGTTTGAGGGGGCGAGTACCCCTCCACTTT.

This clone was seen just once. V is TRBV4-3 and J is TRBJ2-7; D unresolved. The CDR3 length is 14 residues. Trimming stripped 1 base from V and 1 base from J, with 8 bases between. Germline V gives CDR1 LGHNA, CDR2 YSLEER. The CDR3 DNA follows: TGCGCCAGCAGCCAAGTAGAAGCTTCCTACGAGCAGTACTTC. This encodes CASSQVEASYEQYF.

The chain uses TRBV27 and TRBJ1-1; 9 positions match TRBD1. Germline trimming cut 3 bases from V and 1 base from J; bases unmatched to any gene: 6. The germline V gene has CDR1 MNHEY and CDR2 SMNVEV (reference sequence). CDR3 length: 16 residues. For the CDR3, the DNA is TGTGCCAGCAGTTTGTTAGGACAGGGGCCGAACACTGAAGCTTTCTTT. Amino acids: CASSLLGQGPNTEAFF.

This chain connects TRBV18 to TRBJ2-3, with TRBD2 matching over 9 bases. Germline assignment: CDR1 KGHSH and CDR2 LQKENI. V lost 6 bases to trimming and J lost 3 bases; unmatched junction nucleotides: 10. There are 16 residues in the CDR3. The CDR3: CASSLSTSGMTDTQYF. CDR3 bases: TGTGCCAGCTCGCTGTCGACTAGCGGAATGACAGATACGCAGTATTTT.

This clone has more than one count but fewer than ten. The chain is built from TRBV4-2 and TRBJ2-3, with 7 nucleotides matching TRBD1. The CDR3 loop spans 16 amino acids. Germline trimming cut 1 base from V and 0 bases from J; bases unmatched to any gene: 4. The germline V gene encodes CDR1 LGHNA and CDR2 YNFKEQ. CDR3 DNA sequence: TGTGCCAGCAGCCAAGCAAAGGGGGCCAGCACAGATACGCAGTATTTT. Its protein product is CASSQAKGASTDTQYF.

This sequence joins TRBV4-3 and TRBJ2-5; tentative D call: TRBD2 (7 bases). Germline V lookup: CDR1 LGHNA, CDR2 YSLEER. The ends were cut back, 0 bases at V and 11 bases at J, with 22 bases in the middle. The CDR3 runs to 16 residues. This CDR3 is CASSQDSYTEGGEQYF. CDR3 nucleotides: TGCGCCAGCAGCCAAGATAGTTACACAGAAGGGGGGGAGCAGTACTTC.

This sequence joins TRBV6-1 and TRBJ1-5; D uncertain. The germline V gene encodes CDR1 MNHNS and CDR2 SASEGT. V shed 3 bases and J shed 5 bases, with 5 bases lying between them. The CDR3 covers 12 residues. Written as DNA, the CDR3 is TGTGCCAGCAGTGAGTCCGATCAGCCCCAGCATTTT. It encodes CASSESDQPQHF.

The chain couples TRBV27 to TRBJ2-7; D is perhaps TRBD1 (5 bases). V was shortened by 9 bases and J by 6 bases, with 12 bases between the two germline ends. The CDR3 consists of 11 residues. Germline CDR1 MNHEY, CDR2 SMNVEV (reference sequence). The CDR3 spells CASRTGGEQYF. CDR3 nucleotides: TGTGCCAGTAGAACAGGTGGCGAGCAGTACTTC.

This chain uses TRBV7-6 with TRBJ2-7, with 11 bases identical to TRBD2. The CDR3 totals 16 residues. Per germline, CDR1 SGHVS and CDR2 FNYEAQ. V shed 5 bases, J shed 5 bases, and the junction held 11 bases outside the gene matches. The CDR3 DNA reads TGTGCCAGCAGCGAGGGGGTAGCGGGAGGGGAGGACGAGCAGTACTTC. It encodes CASSEGVAGGEDEQYF.

This clone was picked up one time. The chain combines TRBV5-1 with TRBJ2-5, with a tentative D call TRBD2 (5 bases). CDR3 length equals 14 residues. V lost 4 bases, J lost 4 bases, and 14 bases lay in between. Germline assignment: CDR1 SGHRS and CDR2 YFSETQ. In DNA form, the CDR3 reads TGCGCCAGCAGCCACAACTCGGCGGGAGAGACCCAGTACTTC. Translation: CASSHNSAGETQYF.